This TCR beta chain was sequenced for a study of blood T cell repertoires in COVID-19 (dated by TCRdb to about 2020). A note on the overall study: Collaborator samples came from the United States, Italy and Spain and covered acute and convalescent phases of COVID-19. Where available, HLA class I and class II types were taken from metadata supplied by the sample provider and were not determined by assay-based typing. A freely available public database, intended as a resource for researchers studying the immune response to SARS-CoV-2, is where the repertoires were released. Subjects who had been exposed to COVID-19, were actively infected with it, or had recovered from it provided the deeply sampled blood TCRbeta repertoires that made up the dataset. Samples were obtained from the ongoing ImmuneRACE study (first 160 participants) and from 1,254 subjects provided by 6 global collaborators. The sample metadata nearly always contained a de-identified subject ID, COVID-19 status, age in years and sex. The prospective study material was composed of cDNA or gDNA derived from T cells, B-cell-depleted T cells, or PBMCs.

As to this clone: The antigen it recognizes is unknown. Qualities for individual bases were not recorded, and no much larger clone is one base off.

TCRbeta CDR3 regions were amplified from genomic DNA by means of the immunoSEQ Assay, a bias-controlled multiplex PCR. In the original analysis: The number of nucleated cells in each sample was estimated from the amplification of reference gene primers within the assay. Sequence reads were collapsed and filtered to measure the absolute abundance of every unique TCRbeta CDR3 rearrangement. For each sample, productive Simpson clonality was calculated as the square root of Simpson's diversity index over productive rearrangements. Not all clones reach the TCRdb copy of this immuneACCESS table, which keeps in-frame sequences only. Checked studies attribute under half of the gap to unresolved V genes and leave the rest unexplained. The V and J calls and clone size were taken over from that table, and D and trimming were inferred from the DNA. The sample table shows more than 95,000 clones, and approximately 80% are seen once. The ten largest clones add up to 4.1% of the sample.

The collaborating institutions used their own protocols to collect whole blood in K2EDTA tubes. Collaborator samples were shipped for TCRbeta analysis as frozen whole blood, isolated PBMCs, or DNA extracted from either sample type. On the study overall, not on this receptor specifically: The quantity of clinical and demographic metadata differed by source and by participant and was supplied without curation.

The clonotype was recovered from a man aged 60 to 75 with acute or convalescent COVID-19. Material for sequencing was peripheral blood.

The CDR3: CASSPQNGNQPQHF. The nucleotides read TGTGCCAGCAGTCCGCAGAATGGCAATCAGCCCCAGCATTTT. Recombination connected TRBV27 to TRBJ1-5, with the D gene uncertain. V is shortened by 5 bases, J by 2 bases, and the region joining them spans 10 bases. From the cysteine up to the phenylalanine, the CDR3 has a length of 14 residues. Solely the CDR3 DNA is kept, with 42 bases framed from the first base. For CDR1 and CDR2, the germline V gene (reference sequence) lists MNHEY and SMNVEV.